The 10 T cell receptor beta chains reported below all come from one sample, sequenced in a study of molecular identifiers for immune sequencing clone quantification. TCRdb re-called the PCR reads with MiXCR, one entry per CDR3 protein. In the table there are about 630,000 distinct CDR3 sequences, approximately 24% of which are singletons. The sample was naive CD8+ T cells from blood, with Jurkat cell RNA spiked in. The subset here: FACS-sorted CD8+CD4-CCR7+CD45RA+ naive T cells. The receptors originated from a human donor in good health. Some libraries in this study had Jurkat cell RNA spiked in.

This clonotype has at least ten counts. The chain couples TRBV29-1 to TRBJ2-2, with 10 positions matching TRBD1. Trimming at V came to 0 bases and at J to 4 bases, leaving 5 bases not matched to a gene. CDR1 and CDR2 (germline): SQVTM, ANQGSEA. The CDR3 is 16 residues long. CDR3 protein: CSVEDPTGGTTGELFF. CDR3 DNA: TGCAGCGTTGAAGATCCGACAGGGGGCACCACCGGGGAGCTGTTTTTT.

This clonotype was picked up many times. This chain links TRBV4-1 with TRBJ2-3; weak D call: TRBD2 (7 bases). V gave up 0 bases and J gave up 3 bases, with 19 bases separating them. The CDR3 runs 18 residues. Germline CDR1 reads MGHRA; CDR2 reads YSYEKL. CDR3 nucleotide sequence: TGCGCCAGCAGCCAAGACGTCGGGGGGCTCGTGGTTACAGATACGCAGTATTTT. Its translation: CASSQDVGGLVVTDTQYF.

On this clonotype itself: This clone may be a read error of a much larger clone one base away. The CDR3 does not close with the conserved phenylalanine or tryptophan, likely indicating a read error. Because the CDR3's place on the DNA is in doubt, the DNA is left out and the CDR3 is given as listed by TCRdb. The chain carries TRBV28 and TRBJ2-1; the table's D call of TRBD2 was not tested on the DNA. The CDR3 spans 11 residues, counting both ends. From germline, CDR1 is MDHEN and CDR2 SYDVKM. CDR3 protein: CASRSGTELYR.

This clonotype was found many times. This sequence joins TRBV4-1 and TRBJ2-7, with D perhaps matching TRBD2 (7 bases). Per the germline V gene, CDR1 is MGHRA and CDR2 is YSYEKL. The CDR3 covers 16 residues. V was pared by 2 bases and J by 2 bases, with 16 bases between. CDR3 sequence reads: CASSQKGGPVAYEQYF. In nucleotides, the CDR3 is TGCGCCAGCAGCCAAAAGGGGGGGCCCGTAGCCTACGAGCAGTACTTC.

This clonotype was seen at least ten times. CDR3 amino acids: CASSAHLGYSNQPQHF. The CDR3 DNA is TGTGCCAGCAGTGCCCACCTAGGATATAGCAATCAGCCCCAGCATTTT. The chain combines TRBV6-1 with TRBJ1-5, with D hard to call. V was cut by 4 bases and J by 0 bases, with 13 bases left in between. The CDR3 has 16 amino acids. Germline CDR1 and CDR2: MNHNS and SASEGT.

The chain links TRBV27 to TRBJ1-1; 9 bases map to TRBD1. Germline V lookup: CDR1 MNHEY, CDR2 SMNVEV (reference sequence). The ends lost 6 bases at V and 1 base at J; junction bases unmatched: 3. The length of the CDR3 is 14 residues. CDR3 nucleotide sequence: TGTGCCAGCAGGGGACAGGGTGGGAACACTGAAGCTTTCTTT. Its protein is CASRGQGGNTEAFF.

As for this clonotype: Its ends do not fully match the called genes, so a read error is possible. The chain has TRBV18 and TRBJ2-3; D unclear. The CDR3 loop spans 15 amino acids. The germline gives CDR1 KGHSH, CDR2 LQKENI. The CDR3 protein is CASTPGGVNTDTQYF. The CDR3 DNA follows: TGTGCCAGCACACCGGGCGGAGTAAACACAGATACGCAGTATTTT.

A few counts support this clonotype. The V call is TRBV11-2, the J call TRBJ1-1; a weak D match, TRBD1 (5 bases). There are 15 residues in the CDR3. The V gene's germline CDR1 is SGHAT and CDR2 FQNNGV. Trimming took off 1 base at V and 11 bases at J, with 20 bases between the two ends. CDR3 DNA sequence: TGTGCCAGCAGCTTAGGCTTCGGGGCCGAGGGACCGGCTTTCTTT. Translating gives CASSLGFGAEGPAFF.

There are a few counts of this clonotype. The genes are TRBV9 and TRBJ2-2; D is unresolved. CDR3 length: 14 amino acids. The ends were cut back, 0 bases at V and 0 bases at J, with 3 bases in the middle. CDR1 SGDLS and CDR2 YYNGEE come from the germline V gene. The CDR3 DNA sequence: TGTGCCAGCAGCGTAGCCGCGAACACCGGGGAGCTGTTTTTT. Translating gives CASSVAANTGELFF.

This chain joins TRBV10-1 and TRBJ1-1, with D possibly matching TRBD1 (6 bases). The CDR3 is 16 amino acids. Trimming removed 0 bases at V and 5 bases at J, with 16 bases between. CDR1 and CDR2 from the germline V gene are WNHNN and SYGVQD (reference sequence). The CDR3 is CASSESQDSPSTEAFF. CDR3 DNA: TGCGCCAGCAGTGAGTCCCAGGACAGCCCTTCGACTGAAGCTTTCTTT.